Here is one TCR beta chain with its context. The data originate from a study of T cells after yellow fever vaccination. There are 16 residues in the CDR3. The V segment lost 2 bases and the J segment 5 bases; nucleotides outside the gene matches: 9. Germline CDR1 is SGHTA and CDR2 is FQGTGA. Universal primer sites and UMIs were introduced during 5'RACE template-switching synthesis of TCR cDNA. Using its own MiXCR run on the 5' RACE reads, TCRdb lists one record per CDR3 protein. Seen here are roughly 500,000 distinct CDR3 sequences, 15% to 20% observed once, and the top ten hold more than 13%. The clonotype originates from a man aged 25-40 years who received the YFV17D yellow fever vaccine. The J gene is TRBJ2-1, the V gene TRBV7-3; 7 nucleotides agree with TRBD2. This specimen was PBMCs, taken 15 days after the yellow fever booster vaccination. The CDR3 DNA follows: TGTGCCAGCAGCTTATCGGGAGGCATCCCGGACAATGAGCAGTTCTTC. Translating gives CASSLSGGIPDNEQFF. Supplemented by reference TRBV7-3 and TRBJ2-1, the full variable domain reads GAGVSQTPSNKVTEKGKYVELRCDPISGHTALYWYRQSLGQGPEFLIYFQGTGAADDSGLPNDRFFAVRPEGSVSTLKIQRTERGDSAVYLCASSLSGGIPDNEQFFGPGTRLTVL.